This is a list of T cell receptor beta chains from one sample in a study of blood T cell repertoires in COVID-19. Assay used: immunoSEQ multiplex PCR; TCRdb lists only in-frame clones, some missing. The sample consists of 350,000 to 550,000 clones, approximately 90% of them appearing once. The sample comprised PBMCs or T cells enriched from blood (not recorded which). These receptors were obtained from a woman between 18 and 29 years old with acute COVID-19. Both conserved end residues are part of each CDR3. Fields, in order: V gene, CDR3 length, CDR3 protein.

TRBV23-1	17	CASSQQVLPPRNQPQHF
TRBV11-2	12	CASSFNPREQYF
TRBV4-1	15	CASSPNRGLNTEAFF
TRBV7-9	13	CASTRSGLLGYTF
TRBV7-9	14	CASSLDRYYSPLHF
TRBV5-1	15	CASSLSGGPYNEQFF
TRBV6-5	13	CASSAGQGYGYTF
TRBV27	13	CASSLRNNSPLHF
TRBV1	14	CTSRIQSSGNTIYF
TRBV9	15	CASSVGGSGGETQYF
TRBV4-1	16	CASSQEQGTGNQPQHF
TRBV7-2	13	CASSLGPTGELFF
TRBV10-3	13	CAISGTGGEKLFF
TRBV4-3	13	CASSQGQNYGYTF
TRBV7-2	18	CASSLETSGRVLTDTQYF
TRBV14	15	CASSRLGGAPDEQYF
TRBV5-1	15	CASSLDTGDPDTQYF